The 10 T cell receptor beta chains below were found in one sample sequenced in a study of T cells in narcolepsy. Produced via immunoSEQ multiplex PCR; TCRdb's table is partial and in-frame only. The repertoire holds approximately 35,000 clones, with about 80% as singletons. The source material was memory (CD45RA-) CD4+ T cells from blood. The receptor source for this set is a human donor in good health.

The chain carries TRBV10-2 and TRBJ2-7, with no clear D. The CDR3 is 13 residues long. Per germline, CDR1 WSHSY and CDR2 SAAADI. Trimming removed 4 bases at V and 0 bases at J, with 7 bases between. The CDR3 reads CASSGALSYEQYF. The CDR3 coding sequence is TGCGCCAGCAGTGGGGCACTCTCCTACGAGCAGTACTTC.

The chain is built from TRBV30 and TRBJ2-2, with D maybe TRBD1 (6 bases). Trimming removed 4 bases at V and 0 bases at J, with 12 bases between. CDR3 length: 15 amino acids. Germline V gene sequence: CDR1 GTSNPN, CDR2 SVGIG (reference sequence). The CDR3 loop is CAWTTGTPNTGELFF. In DNA form, the CDR3 reads TGTGCCTGGACCACCGGGACACCGAACACCGGGGAGCTGTTTTTT.

CDR3 loop: CASRQVSNGELFF. The CDR3 DNA sequence: TGTGCCAGCAGGCAGGTCTCTAACGGGGAGCTGTTTTTT. The rearrangement uses TRBV28 and TRBJ2-2; D remains unclear. V was shortened by 6 bases and J by 7 bases, with 12 bases between the two germline ends. Germline CDR1 is MDHEN and CDR2 is SYDVKM. The CDR3 loop spans 13 amino acids.

This clone was counted between two and nine times. CDR3 in DNA: TGTGCCAGCAGCCTAGGGACTCTTGGGGCCAACGTCCTGACTTTC. It codes for CASSLGTLGANVLTF. V is TRBV9 and J is TRBJ2-6; possibly TRBD2 for D (6 bases). V was pared by 4 bases and J by 3 bases, with 11 bases between. Germline CDR1 is SGDLS and CDR2 is YYNGEE. The CDR3 has 15 residues.

This sequence joins TRBV29-1 and TRBJ2-3, with no clear D. Germline loops: CDR1 SQVTM, CDR2 ANQGSEA. Trimming took off 4 bases at V and 6 bases at J, with 11 bases between the two ends. This CDR3 contains 12 residues. CDR3 coding DNA: TGCAGCGTTGCTGATTATGGGGATACGCAGTATTTT. Amino acids: CSVADYGDTQYF.

The CDR3 is CASSSGPNTEAFF. In DNA form, the CDR3 reads TGTGCCAGCAGCTCGGGACCGAACACTGAAGCTTTCTTT. V usage is TRBV7-3 and J usage is TRBJ1-1, with D perhaps TRBD1 (5 bases). Trimming took 4 bases from V and 1 from J, leaving 7 bases between them. The V gene's germline CDR1 is SGHTA and CDR2 FQGTGA. This CDR3 contains 13 residues.

The CDR3: CASSWGGRITDTQYF. CDR3 nucleotides: TGTGCCAGCAGCTGGGGCGGGAGAATAACAGATACGCAGTATTTT. J is TRBJ2-3 and V is TRBV7-2, with TRBD2 matching 7 bases. V shed 4 bases, J shed 3 bases, and the junction held 7 bases outside the gene matches. CDR3 length: 15 residues. The germline V gene has CDR1 SGHTA and CDR2 FQGNSA.

V is TRBV6-6 and J is TRBJ2-7; D may match TRBD1 or TRBD2 (6 bases each). This CDR3 is 16 amino acids long. Germline V gene lookup returns CDR1 MNHNY and CDR2 SVGAGI (reference sequence). Trimming stripped 2 bases from V and 3 bases from J, with 17 bases between. The CDR3 DNA sequence: TGTGCCAGCAGTTACCCGAACTCGGGGGCCCTCTACGAGCAGTACTTC. Protein: CASSYPNSGALYEQYF.

This clone was seen a single time. The chain combines TRBV5-6 with TRBJ2-7; D might be TRBD1 or TRBD2, each matching 6 bases. The V end was cut by 6 bases, the J end by 3 bases, with 16 bases between. This CDR3 region has 14 residues. Germline CDR1 is SGHDT and CDR2 is YYEEEE. In nucleotides, the CDR3 is TGTGCCAGCAACCCCGGGGGCGGCTACTACGAGCAGTACTTC. Translating gives CASNPGGGYYEQYF.

The chain combines TRBV19 with TRBJ2-5; 7 bases map to TRBD2. There are 13 residues in the CDR3. The germline V gene has CDR1 LNHDA and CDR2 SQIVND (reference sequence). J lost 6 bases, V lost 5 bases, and 6 bases had no gene match. CDR3 amino acids: CASSSGTIKTQYF. CDR3 in DNA: TGTGCCAGTAGTTCCGGGACTATAAAGACCCAGTACTTC. Looking up the rest from reference TRBV19 and TRBJ2-5 gives the full variable domain: DGGITQSPKYLFRKEGQNVTLSCEQNLNHDAMYWYRQDPGQGLRLIYYSQIVNDFQKGDIAEGYSVSREKKESFPLTVTSAQKNPTAFYLCASSSGTIKTQYFGPGTRLLVL.